Below are 29 T cell receptor beta chains sequenced from a single sample in a study of T cells in Graves' hyperthyroidism and ophthalmopathy. Amplification of TCR beta CDR3 regions was performed using RNA transcripts as template. The study used the HTBI primer set for a first-round RT-PCR of the TCR CDR3. TCRdb re-analysed the multiplex PCR reads in MiXCR, keeping a single row per CDR3 protein. There are around 350,000 distinct CDR3 sequences in the sample; 17% occur only once, and 30% to 35% lies in the top ten. Sequenced material: blood. The receptors originated from a woman in her 30s with Graves' hyperthyroidism that later progressed to Graves' ophthalmopathy.

The chain recombines TRBV7-2 with TRBJ2-1; tentatively, D is TRBD2 (6 bases). Trimming took off 3 bases at V and 5 bases at J, with 14 bases between the two ends. Germline CDR1 SGHTA, CDR2 FQGNSA. The CDR3 length is 15 residues. CDR3 coding DNA: TGTGCCAGCAGCTTGGAGCACAGGAGGGACAATGAGCAGTTCTTC. It specifies CASSLEHRRDNEQFF.

This clonotype was found many times. The CDR3 DNA sequence: TGCAGTGTAGGGGTTGGTAGCGGGACCTCCTACGAGCAGTACTTC. Amino acids: CSVGVGSGTSYEQYF. The chain combines TRBV20-1 with TRBJ2-7; 8 bases fit TRBD2. CDR1 and CDR2 (germline): DFQATT, SNEGSKA (reference sequence). V lost 7 bases to trimming and J lost 0 bases; unmatched junction nucleotides: 11. The CDR3 extends over 15 amino acids.

A note on this clonotype: One junction end does not reproduce the germline sequence, and a read error may be involved. This chain connects TRBV5-6 to TRBJ2-1, with D maybe TRBD2 (6 bases). The CDR3 loop spans 16 amino acids. The germline CDR1 and CDR2 sequences are SGHDT and YYEEEE. Written as DNA, the CDR3 is TGTACCAGCAGCAGTAGCGGCCACGGGATTAACAATGAGCAGTTCTTC. Amino acid sequence: CTSSSSGHGINNEQFF.

The chain combines TRBV24-1 with TRBJ2-2; D unresolved. Trimming removed 2 bases from V and 9 bases from J, with 15 bases in between. Germline values: CDR1 KGHDR, CDR2 SFDVKD. This CDR3 is 15 amino acids long. CDR3 amino acids: CATSDSLQVRRELFF. DNA for the CDR3: TGTGCCACCAGTGATTCGCTCCAGGTTCGCAGGGAGCTGTTTTTT.

This rearrangement joins TRBV5-1 to TRBJ2-2, with D perhaps matching TRBD1 or TRBD2 (5 bases each). The length of the CDR3 is 13 residues. The germline CDR1 and CDR2 sequences are SGHRS and YFSETQ. Between the trimmed V and J ends, which lost 4 bases and 6 bases, there was a span of 10 bases. CDR3 sequence reads: CASSRGEAGELFF. CDR3 nucleotide sequence: TGCGCCAGCAGCAGAGGGGAAGCCGGGGAGCTGTTTTTT.

This clonotype came up a few times. The chain carries TRBV4-1 and TRBJ2-1; D is possibly TRBD2 (5 bases). This CDR3 is 16 amino acids long. Per the germline V gene, CDR1 is MGHRA and CDR2 is YSYEKL. Trimming pared 2 bases from V and 5 bases from J, leaving 16 bases between. CDR3 protein: CASSQPPGRSHNEQFF. The CDR3 DNA is TGCGCCAGCAGCCAACCCCCGGGGAGAAGCCACAATGAGCAGTTCTTC.

The gene calls are TRBV30 and TRBJ1-2, with D maybe TRBD1 (5 bases). This CDR3 has 13 amino acids. Germline V gene data show CDR1 as GTSNPN and CDR2 as SVGIG (reference sequence). V was trimmed by 3 bases and J by 2 bases, leaving 10 bases between them. Written as DNA, the CDR3 is TGTGCCTGGAGGGAGGGACGGAACTATGGCTACACCTTC. It yields the protein CAWREGRNYGYTF.

This clonotype showed up many times. V usage is TRBV11-2 and J usage is TRBJ2-5; D possibly uses TRBD1 or TRBD2 (5 bases each). The CDR3 is 15 amino acids. Germline values: CDR1 SGHAT, CDR2 FQNNGV. V was cut by 1 base and J by 5 bases, with 14 bases left in between. The chain's CDR3 is CASSLVGRGAETQYF. The CDR3 DNA reads TGTGCCAGCAGCTTAGTGGGGAGAGGGGCGGAGACCCAGTACTTC.

Many counts were recorded for this clonotype. This chain joins TRBV2 and TRBJ1-1; maybe TRBD1 (5 bases). The germline V gene has CDR1 SNHLY and CDR2 FYNNEI. Trimming shortened V by 6 bases and J by 7 bases, and 15 bases separated the two germline ends. This CDR3 spans 13 amino acids. The CDR3 here is CASRRGVLGEAFF. CDR3 in DNA: TGTGCCAGCAGAAGAGGGGTGTTAGGTGAAGCTTTCTTT.

Many counts were recorded for this clonotype. As DNA, the CDR3 is TGCGCCAGCAGTGAGCGGGAGCCCCCCTACGAGCAGTACTTC. Amino acid sequence: CASSEREPPYEQYF. The genes are TRBV10-1 and TRBJ2-7; D may be TRBD2 (6 bases). Per the germline V gene, CDR1 is WNHNN and CDR2 is SYGVQD (reference sequence). The length of the CDR3 is 14 residues. Trimming shortened V by 2 bases and J by 2 bases, and 10 bases separated the two germline ends.

This clonotype has at least ten counts. V is TRBV4-1 and J is TRBJ2-3, with a tentative D call TRBD2 (5 bases). The CDR3 runs 17 residues. CDR1 and CDR2 from the germline V gene are MGHRA and YSYEKL. Trimming removed 1 base from V and 0 bases from J, with 14 bases in between. CDR3 sequence (DNA): TGCGCCAGCAGCCAAGGCAGAGGGCTTACTAGCACAGATACGCAGTATTTT. Residues: CASSQGRGLTSTDTQYF.

This clonotype was counted ten times or more. V usage is TRBV5-6 and J usage is TRBJ2-3, with D possibly TRBD1 on 5 matching bases. The V gene lost 0 bases and the J gene lost 2 bases, with 16 bases spanning the gap. The V gene's germline CDR1 is SGHDT and CDR2 YYEEEE. The CDR3 length is 17 residues. CDR3 bases: TGTGCCAGCAGCTTGGCCGGAAGGGGTCACTTCACAGATACGCAGTATTTT. This codes for CASSLAGRGHFTDTQYF. Looking up the rest from reference TRBV5-6 and TRBJ2-3 gives the full variable domain: DAGVTQSPTHLIKTRGQQVTLRCSPKSGHDTVSWYQQALGQGPQFIFQYYEEEERQRGNFPDRFSGHQFPNYSSELNVNALLLGDSALYLCASSLAGRGHFTDTQYFGPGTRLTVL.

This clonotype was seen ten or more times. V is TRBV7-9 and J is TRBJ1-2, with D unclear. Trimming left V 5 bases short and J 7 bases short, with 17 bases between. Per germline, CDR1 SEHNR and CDR2 FQNEAQ (reference sequence). This CDR3 is built from 14 residues. The CDR3 protein is CASSPTRQSGGYTF. The CDR3 DNA reads TGTGCCAGCAGCCCGACCAGACAAAGCGGTGGCTACACCTTC. The full variable domain, completed using reference TRBV7-9 and TRBJ1-2, is DTGVSQNPRHKITKRGQNVTFRCDPISEHNRLYWYRQTLGQGPEFLTYFQNEAQLEKSRLLSDRFSAERPKGSFSTLEIQRTEQGDSAMYLCASSPTRQSGGYTFGSGTRLTVV.

This clonotype was detected ten times or more. The chain recombines TRBV28 with TRBJ2-6; D gene ambiguous. The germline V and J ends were trimmed by 6 bases and 0 bases, with 9 bases remaining between them. This CDR3 spans 15 amino acids. Looked up from germline, CDR1 is MDHEN and CDR2 is SYDVKM. In DNA form, the CDR3 reads TGTGCCAGCAGCTTAGAGGTCTCTGGGGCCAACGTCCTGACTTTC. Translated: CASSLEVSGANVLTF.

The chain recombines TRBV18 with TRBJ2-6; D call uncertain. CDR3 length equals 14 residues. Per the germline V gene, CDR1 is KGHSH and CDR2 is LQKENI. The germline V and J ends were trimmed by 8 bases and 5 bases, with 13 bases remaining between them. In DNA, the CDR3 is TGTGCCAGCCAAAGCCCTGGTCGGGCCAACGTCCTGACTTTC. It is translated as CASQSPGRANVLTF.

The chain employs TRBV4-1 and TRBJ2-7; tentatively, D is TRBD1 (5 bases). Between the trimmed V and J ends, which lost 1 base and 3 bases, there was a span of 10 bases. This CDR3 spans 14 amino acids. Germline loops: CDR1 MGHRA, CDR2 YSYEKL. The CDR3 reads CASSQVGRDYEQYF. DNA for the CDR3: TGCGCCAGCAGCCAAGTTGGCAGGGACTACGAGCAGTACTTC.

The chain combines TRBV6-1 with TRBJ2-1; D unresolved. The V gene's germline CDR1 is MNHNS and CDR2 SASEGT. V was cut by 9 bases and J by 8 bases, with 17 bases left in between. This CDR3 contains 13 residues. DNA of the CDR3: TGTGCCAGGGAATCGGAAGGTAGAGATGAGCAGTTCTTC. The encoded protein is CARESEGRDEQFF.

This clonotype was picked up a small number of times. CDR3 residues: CASSPEFRGAGEQYF. CDR3 DNA sequence: TGTGCCAGCAGTCCAGAATTTCGGGGGGCCGGCGAGCAGTACTTC. The J gene is TRBJ2-7, the V gene TRBV6-1; D might be TRBD2 (7 bases). CDR3 size: 15 residues. Per germline, CDR1 MNHNS and CDR2 SASEGT. Trimming shortened V by 5 bases and J by 6 bases, and 20 bases separated the two germline ends.

This clonotype was counted at least ten times. The V and J genes are TRBV5-1 and TRBJ1-1; D is unresolved. The CDR3 runs 16 residues. Per germline, CDR1 SGHRS and CDR2 YFSETQ. The ends were cut back, 0 bases at V and 3 bases at J, with 15 bases in the middle. The CDR3 sequence: CASSLASGGFDTEAFF. In DNA form, the CDR3 reads TGCGCCAGCAGCTTGGCCTCGGGAGGGTTTGACACTGAAGCTTTCTTT. Looking up the rest from reference TRBV5-1 and TRBJ1-1 gives the full variable domain: KAGVTQTPRYLIKTRGQQVTLSCSPISGHRSVSWYQQTPGQGLQFLFEYFSETQRNKGNFPGRFSGRQFSNSRSEMNVSTLELGDSALYLCASSLASGGFDTEAFFGQGTRLTVV.

Concerning this clonotype: At one of its ends the junction is not consistent with the germline gene, which may arise from a read error. CDR3 bases: TGCGCCAGCTGCTTACGGTGGCAGGACACCTCGAATGAAAAACTGTTTTTT. It yields the protein CASCLRWQDTSNEKLFF. The rearrangement links TRBV5-1 to TRBJ1-4, with D maybe TRBD1 (5 bases). The CDR3 is 17 amino acids. CDR1 is SGHRS, CDR2 YFSETQ, per germline.

At least ten counts were recorded for this clonotype. The chain employs TRBV9 and TRBJ2-1; 8 nucleotides agree with TRBD2. With V trimmed by 2 bases and J by 4 bases, 5 bases remained unmatched. Germline CDR1 is SGDLS and CDR2 is YYNGEE. The CDR3 is made up of 15 amino acids. CDR3 region: CASSVGAGGYNEQFF. The CDR3 DNA is TGTGCCAGCAGCGTGGGTGCGGGAGGTTACAATGAGCAGTTCTTC.

In its sample, this clonotype was seen a few times. The chain couples TRBV6-1 to TRBJ1-1; D not resolved. Deletions cut 1 base from V and 4 bases from J, with 13 bases between. Germline CDR1 MNHNS, CDR2 SASEGT. The CDR3 consists of 15 residues. Here the CDR3 reads CASSEVVEGRTEAFF. The CDR3 DNA reads TGTGCCAGCAGTGAAGTAGTTGAGGGTCGCACTGAAGCTTTCTTT.

This clonotype was counted many times. The CDR3 DNA follows: TGTGCCTGGGCACAGAGGGCGGGACAGCCCCAGCATTTT. Translating it yields CAWAQRAGQPQHF. The rearrangement links TRBV30 to TRBJ1-5; no clear D. Germline V gene sequence: CDR1 GTSNPN, CDR2 SVGIG (reference sequence). The CDR3 totals 13 residues. V was cut by 5 bases and J by 7 bases, with 15 bases left in between.

This clonotype was recorded many times. The V and J genes are TRBV6-2 or TRBV6-3 and TRBJ1-6; 7 bases are shared with TRBD1. Germline loops: CDR1 MNHEY, CDR2 SVGEGT. CDR3 length: 16 residues. The V gene end was trimmed by 6 bases and the J gene end by 2 bases; junction bases not matched to a gene: 7. The CDR3 nucleotides are TGTGCCAGCAGCTACAGGGGTTATACCTATAATTCACCCCTCCACTTT. It yields the protein CASSYRGYTYNSPLHF.

V and J are TRBV30 and TRBJ1-1; unclear D gene. Germline loops: CDR1 GTSNPN, CDR2 SVGIG (reference sequence). The CDR3 length is 11 residues. The ends were cut back, 1 base at V and 5 bases at J, with 5 bases in the middle. The chain's CDR3 is CAWSARTEAFF. The DNA for the CDR3 is TGTGCCTGGAGTGCTCGGACTGAAGCTTTCTTT. Based on the CDR3 plus reference TRBV30 and TRBJ1-1, the full variable domain is SQTIHQWPATLVQPVGSPLSLECTVEGTSNPNLYWYRQAAGRGLQLLFYSVGIGQISSEVPQNLSASRPQDRQFILSSKKLLLSDSGFYLCAWSARTEAFFGQGTRLTVV.

The V and J genes are TRBV6-1 and TRBJ2-2, with D tentatively TRBD1 (6 bases). Deletions cut 8 bases from V and 4 bases from J, with 20 bases between. Germline lookup yields CDR1 MNHNS and CDR2 SASEGT. The CDR3 contains 16 residues. The CDR3 DNA reads as TGTGCCAGCGGACGCACAGGGTTTACGGGCACCGGGGAGCTGTTTTTT. Translating it yields CASGRTGFTGTGELFF.

There are many counts of this clonotype. The V gene is TRBV10-3, the J gene TRBJ1-2; D gene uncertain. V shed 6 bases and J shed 1 base, with 9 bases lying between them. CDR1 is ENHRY, CDR2 SYGVKD, per germline. There are 13 residues in the CDR3. CDR3 coding DNA: TGTGCCATCAGCGAACACGGTAACTATGGCTACACCTTC. The encoded protein is CAISEHGNYGYTF.

V is TRBV7-2 and J is TRBJ2-7; D could derive from TRBD1 or TRBD2 (6 bases each). Germline V gene lookup returns CDR1 SGHTA and CDR2 FQGNSA. Trimming cost V 5 bases and J 3 bases, with 23 bases left between them. CDR3 size: 17 residues. The CDR3 DNA sequence: TGTGCCAGCAGCCAACTTGGATGGGGGGCGGGCTTCTACGAGCAGTACTTC. Protein sequence: CASSQLGWGAGFYEQYF.

This clonotype was found many times. V and J are TRBV30 and TRBJ2-3; D may be TRBD2 (5 bases). Trimming took 0 bases from V and 0 from J, leaving 10 bases between them. The CDR3 runs to 15 residues. Germline values: CDR1 GTSNPN, CDR2 SVGIG (reference sequence). The CDR3 loop is CAWSVSGLSTDTQYF. Written as DNA, the CDR3 is TGTGCCTGGAGTGTAAGCGGACTCAGCACAGATACGCAGTATTTT.